Below, one T cell receptor beta chain is given with its context. No antigen is known for it. This CDR3 contains 13 residues. The germline V gene has CDR1 LNHDA and CDR2 SQIVND (reference sequence). V shed 3 bases and J shed 7 bases, with 12 bases lying between them. This specimen belongs to a study of cytomegalovirus exposure and HLA in healthy donors. Notes on the study in general: There were reportedly fewer N-insertions in an Asian-associated ancestry cluster than the approximately 640-donor mean, in a later analysis. Both high specificity and high sensitivity reportedly marked the classifier's diagnosis of cytomegalovirus status.

PCR involved 60 Vbeta and 13 Jbeta primers. Generated by immunoSEQ multiplex PCR, the TCRdb table keeps only in-frame clones and is missing some. The sample includes about 190,000 clones, roughly 80% of them seen just once. This TCR was sampled from a woman in her 30s in good health and CMV-seropositive. The source material was PBMCs. The gene calls are TRBV19 and TRBJ1-1; possibly TRBD1 for D (6 bases). The CDR3 DNA is TGTGCCAGTAGTATTTGGGGGCAGGGTGAAGCTTTCTTT. This sequence encodes CASSIWGQGEAFF.